This TCR beta chain is from a study of human T cells and chemical hapten exposure. Overall study: For sensitization, 2% DPC was applied to a roughly 2 cm by roughly 2 cm patch of upper inner arm skin. Patients additionally received therapeutic doses of diphenylcyclopropenone on the scalp once a week, and this continued throughout the roughly 25-week study.

One entry per CDR3 protein results from TCRdb running MiXCR on the RACE reads. Here the sample spans some 82,000 distinct CDR3 sequences, around 6.7% being singletons. Time point in this sample: patch test 2, 6 weeks after DPC sensitization. Regarding treatment: therapeutic diphenylcyclopropenone sensitization with weekly scalp DPC. Sample donors consisted of patients with alopecia, aged 18 to 70 years, who were suitable for DPC. Remarks on this clonotype: The antigen remains unidentified.

This CDR3 comprises 13 residues. The V gene's germline CDR1 is MNHEY and CDR2 SVGAGI. The V end lost 8 bases, the J end lost 6 bases, and 15 bases lay between the germline ends. General study results and limits: Large CDR3 similarity clusters arose significantly more often from expanded TCRs than from controls.

The chain carries TRBV6-5 and TRBJ2-3; D possibly corresponds to TRBD2 (5 bases). The TCR comes from a woman aged 25-40 years with alopecia areata. Some clones in this sample may be carry-over from other donors' samples. The input for sequencing was whole blood, taken in connection with sensitization to the hapten diphenylcyclopropenone (DPC). CDR3 nucleotides: TGTGCCAGCTGGTCGCTGGGAGTGGATACGCAGTATTTT. This gives the protein CASWSLGVDTQYF.